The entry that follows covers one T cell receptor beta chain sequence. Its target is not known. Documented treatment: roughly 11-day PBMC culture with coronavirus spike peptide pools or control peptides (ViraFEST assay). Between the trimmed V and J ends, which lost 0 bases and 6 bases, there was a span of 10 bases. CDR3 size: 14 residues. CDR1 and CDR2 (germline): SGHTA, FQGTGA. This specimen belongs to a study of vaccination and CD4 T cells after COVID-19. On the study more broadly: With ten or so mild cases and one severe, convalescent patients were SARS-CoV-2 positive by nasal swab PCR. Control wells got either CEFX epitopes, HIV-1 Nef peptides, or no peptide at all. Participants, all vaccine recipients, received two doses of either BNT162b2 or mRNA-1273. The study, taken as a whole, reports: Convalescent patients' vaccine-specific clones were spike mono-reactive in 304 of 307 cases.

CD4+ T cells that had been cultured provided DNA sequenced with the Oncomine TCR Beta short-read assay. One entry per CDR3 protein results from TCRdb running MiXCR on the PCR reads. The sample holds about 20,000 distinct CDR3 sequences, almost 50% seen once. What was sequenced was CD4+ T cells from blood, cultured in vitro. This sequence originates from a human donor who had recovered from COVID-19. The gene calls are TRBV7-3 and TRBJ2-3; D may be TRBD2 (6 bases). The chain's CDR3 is CASSLTGGGDTQYF. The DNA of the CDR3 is TGTGCCAGCAGCTTAACGGGGGGTGGCGATACGCAGTATTTT.